Below, 31 T cell receptor beta chains from the same sample are listed, as sequenced in a study of regulatory T cells in long-lasting Graves disease. Time point in this sample: persistent/refractory GD, antithyroid drugs over 5 years with positive TRAb. Researchers made the TCR library from RNA that was extracted from PBMCs. For TCR beta, libraries came from iRepertoire HTBI primers and Arm-PCR of CDR3 regions. TCRdb reprocessed the multiplex PCR reads via MiXCR and lists one record per CDR3 protein. The sample includes hundreds of thousands of distinct CDR3 sequences, under 25% of them seen just once. The specimen comprised peripheral blood mononuclear cells (PBMCs), sampled when the disease was refractory, from a patient treated with antithyroid drugs. These receptors all come from a female donor with Graves disease.

This clonotype was detected ten times or more. The junction does not match germline at one end; this may be a read error. The V gene is TRBV5-1, the J gene TRBJ1-2, with unresolved D. The CDR3 runs 12 residues. Germline loops: CDR1 SGHRS, CDR2 YFSETQ. CDR3 sequence (DNA): TGTGCCAGCAGTCCCGGACCGGGTGGCTACACCTTC. Protein product: CASSPGPGGYTF.

The rearrangement uses TRBV29-1 and TRBJ2-1; no firm D call. Trimming took 6 bases from V and 13 from J, leaving 13 bases between them. The germline gives CDR1 SQVTM, CDR2 ANQGSEA. This CDR3 has 10 residues. DNA of the CDR3: TGCAGCGTGAGATTAGGAAACCAGTTCTTC. Its protein is CSVRLGNQFF.

This sequence joins TRBV28 and TRBJ1-2; D not resolved. Germline V CDR1 and CDR2: MDHEN, SYDVKM. This CDR3 is 11 amino acids long. Trimming removed 10 bases from V and 2 bases from J, with 8 bases in between. The DNA for the CDR3 is TGTGCCACACGGGAGAACTATGGCTACACCTTC. It translates to CATRENYGYTF.

The V and J genes are TRBV28 and TRBJ1-2; D gene ambiguous. Germline lookup yields CDR1 MDHEN and CDR2 SYDVKM. The V end lost 6 bases, the J end lost 7 bases, and 12 bases lay between the germline ends. CDR3 size: 12 residues. The CDR3 sequence: CASRTTRGGYTF. For the CDR3, the DNA is TGTGCCAGCAGGACGACACGGGGTGGCTACACCTTC.

The chain couples TRBV29-1 to TRBJ2-7, with TRBD2 matching over 11 bases. V trimming: 7 bases; J trimming: 5 bases; junction bases outside the gene matches: 16. CDR1 SQVTM and CDR2 ANQGSEA come from the germline V gene. The CDR3 has 16 residues. The CDR3 reads CSARSKTSGRFNEQYF. The CDR3 region has the DNA TGCAGCGCCCGATCGAAAACTAGCGGGAGATTCAACGAGCAGTACTTC.

This clonotype has just a few counts. The junction shows a germline mismatch at one end, possibly a read error. The J gene is TRBJ2-5, the V gene TRBV30; no reliable D call. CDR3 size: 12 residues. Looked up from germline, CDR1 is GTSNPN and CDR2 is SVGIG (reference sequence). The CDR3 sequence is CARSVAEETQYF. The CDR3 DNA sequence: TGTGCCCGGAGTGTAGCAGAAGAGACCCAGTACTTC.

This clonotype was seen ten or more times. The chain links TRBV28 to TRBJ2-5; D ambiguous. This CDR3 spans 16 amino acids. V was cut by 3 bases and J by 2 bases, with 16 bases left in between. The germline CDR1 and CDR2 sequences are MDHEN and SYDVKM. CDR3 bases: TGTGCCAGCAGTTTTAGTCGAAGCTATAATCAAGAGACCCAGTACTTC. Translated, it gives CASSFSRSYNQETQYF.

The chain joins TRBV6-1 to TRBJ1-1, with D possibly being TRBD1 (5 bases). The V gene's germline CDR1 is MNHNS and CDR2 SASEGT. The CDR3 length is 12 residues. The V end lost 5 bases, the J end lost 8 bases, and 12 bases lay between the germline ends. The DNA for the CDR3 is TGTGCCAGCAGTCCCGGGGGGGACGAAGCTTTCTTT. Amino acid sequence: CASSPGGDEAFF.

This clonotype was observed many times. The junction differs from germline at one of its ends, possibly a read error. The V call is TRBV6-2 or TRBV6-3, the J call TRBJ1-5; D remains unclear. The CDR3 is 13 amino acids. Germline loops: CDR1 MNHEY, CDR2 SVGEGT. In DNA form, the CDR3 reads TGTGCCAGCAATCGATACGCAAATCAGCCACAGCATTTT. It specifies CASNRYANQPQHF.

The chain uses TRBV6-5 and TRBJ1-2, with D possibly being TRBD1 (6 bases). Germline V lookup: CDR1 MNHEY, CDR2 SVGAGI. Trimming removed 4 bases at V and 8 bases at J, with 17 bases between. The CDR3 extends over 14 amino acids. The CDR3 bases are TGTGCCAGCAGTTTCATGATTACAGGGCTGGGCTACACCTTC. Protein product: CASSFMITGLGYTF.

The rearrangement joins TRBV6-2 or TRBV6-3 to TRBJ2-1; TRBD2 matches 11 bases. V lost 2 bases, J lost 7 bases, and 10 bases stayed unmatched. Germline values: CDR1 MNHEY, CDR2 SVGEGT. The CDR3 extends over 17 amino acids. The CDR3 bases are TGTGCCAGCAGTTACCTGCCACTAGCGGGAGTGGGGAATGAGCAGTTCTTC. Its protein is CASSYLPLAGVGNEQFF.

This clonotype was counted ten times or more. The V call is TRBV18, the J call TRBJ2-7; 7 nucleotides agree with TRBD2. Germline V gives CDR1 KGHSH, CDR2 LQKENI. The CDR3 contains 14 residues. The J segment lost 0 bases and the V segment lost 3 bases, leaving 2 bases of the junction unmatched. The CDR3 nucleotides are TGTGCCAGCTCACCTCTAGCGGACTCCTACGAGCAGTACTTC. Translation: CASSPLADSYEQYF.

The V call is TRBV5-1, the J call TRBJ2-7; a possible D gene is TRBD2 (6 bases). Germline V gene lookup returns CDR1 SGHRS and CDR2 YFSETQ. This CDR3 comprises 14 residues. V lost 0 bases, J lost 6 bases, and 13 bases lay in between. Here the CDR3 reads CASSLGTGVGEQYF. As DNA, the CDR3 is TGCGCCAGCAGCTTGGGGACGGGAGTGGGCGAGCAGTACTTC.

The table lists this clonotype with a few counts. J is TRBJ2-7 and V is TRBV5-6; TRBD2 might be the D (6 bases). Looked up from germline, CDR1 is SGHDT and CDR2 is YYEEEE. Trimming stripped 5 bases from V and 3 bases from J, with 21 bases between. The CDR3 runs to 16 residues. The CDR3 DNA sequence: TGTGCCAGCAGAACCGCCGGGACTCCAGAACGCTACGAGCAGTACTTC. It translates to CASRTAGTPERYEQYF.

The gene calls are TRBV28 and TRBJ2-1; TRBD1 aligns across 7 bases. The CDR3 is 13 amino acids. J lost 4 bases, V lost 4 bases, and 1 base had no gene match. Germline CDR1 is MDHEN and CDR2 is SYDVKM. CDR3 amino acids: CASSSQGYNEQFF. Here the CDR3 DNA reads TGTGCCAGCAGTTCACAGGGGTACAATGAGCAGTTCTTC.

This clonotype was seen at least ten times. V and J are TRBV7-2 and TRBJ1-2; D is perhaps TRBD1 (5 bases). CDR3 length equals 13 residues. Germline-derived CDR1 and CDR2 are SGHTA and FQGNSA. V lost 5 bases and J lost 4, with 11 bases in between. The CDR3 is CASSNQGSYGYTF. The CDR3 nucleotides read TGTGCCAGCAGCAATCAGGGCAGCTATGGCTACACCTTC.

This clonotype was seen repeatedly, ten times or more. J is TRBJ2-2 and V is TRBV6-1; TRBD2 agrees at 10 bases. Germline CDR1 reads MNHNS; CDR2 reads SASEGT. The V segment lost 2 bases and the J segment 4 bases; nucleotides outside the gene matches: 1. The CDR3 is 15 residues long. In DNA form, the CDR3 reads TGTGCCAGCAGTGAACTAGCGGGAGCCACCGGGGAGCTGTTTTTT. Amino acids: CASSELAGATGELFF.

V gene TRBV12-3 or TRBV12-4 combines with J gene TRBJ2-3; D may be TRBD1 (6 bases). V was pared by 6 bases and J by 4 bases, with 20 bases between. This CDR3 spans 16 amino acids. The CDR3 here is CASRPSGTIIPDTQYF. The DNA for the CDR3 is TGTGCCAGCAGACCATCCGGGACAATTATACCAGATACGCAGTATTTT.

The chain has TRBV5-1 and TRBJ1-1; D remains unclear. V was cut by 0 bases and J by 3 bases, with 12 bases left in between. This CDR3 region has 15 residues. Germline V lookup: CDR1 SGHRS, CDR2 YFSETQ. CDR3 sequence: CASSLAIGLDTEAFF. The CDR3 DNA follows: TGCGCCAGCAGCTTGGCCATCGGATTGGACACTGAAGCTTTCTTT.

The rearrangement uses TRBV7-2 and TRBJ2-7; D may be TRBD1 (5 bases). CDR3 length equals 14 residues. Between the trimmed V and J ends, which lost 8 bases and 3 bases, there was a span of 17 bases. Germline loops: CDR1 SGHTA, CDR2 FQGNSA. CDR3 in amino acids: CASSLQLTGYEQYF. CDR3 sequence (DNA): TGTGCCAGCTCCCTCCAGCTAACAGGCTACGAGCAGTACTTC. Drawing the rest from reference TRBV7-2 and TRBJ2-7, the complete variable domain is GAGVSQSPSNKVTEKGKDVELRCDPISGHTALYWYRQSLGQGLEFLIYFQGNSAPDKSGLPSDRFSAERTGGSVSTLTIQRTQQEDSAVYLCASSLQLTGYEQYFGPGTRLTVT.

The chain uses TRBV9 and TRBJ1-4; D gene uncertain. The CDR3 sequence is 15 residues long. Germline V gene lookup returns CDR1 SGDLS and CDR2 YYNGEE. Trimming stripped 0 bases from V and 4 bases from J, with 10 bases between. CDR3 in amino acids: CASSVDGGINEKLFF. CDR3 sequence (DNA): TGTGCCAGCAGCGTAGATGGAGGGATTAATGAAAAACTGTTTTTT.

The chain has TRBV29-1 and TRBJ1-2; 8 bases align to TRBD1. The CDR3 runs to 13 residues. Germline CDR1 is SQVTM and CDR2 is ANQGSEA. The trim removed 6 bases at V and 4 bases at J, leaving 7 bases unmatched. In DNA, the CDR3 is TGCAGCGTAACTACTGGACAGGGCTATGGCTACACCTTC. This encodes CSVTTGQGYGYTF.

This clonotype was seen repeatedly, ten times or more. The chain links TRBV28 to TRBJ2-7; 8 bases align to TRBD1. Per germline, CDR1 MDHEN and CDR2 SYDVKM. The junction had 6 bases not matched to a gene; V was cut back by 5 bases and J by 0 bases. This CDR3 is 15 amino acids long. The CDR3 region is CASSRRGQGSYEQYF. DNA of the CDR3: TGTGCCAGCAGTCGCCGTGGACAGGGCTCCTACGAGCAGTACTTC.

The V gene is TRBV2, the J gene TRBJ1-3; D remains unclear. Germline V lookup: CDR1 SNHLY, CDR2 FYNNEI. V was cut by 2 bases and J by 0 bases, with 11 bases left in between. This CDR3 spans 16 amino acids. The CDR3 sequence is CASSESTPLSGNTIYF. The CDR3, as DNA: TGTGCCAGCAGTGAATCTACTCCCCTCTCTGGAAACACCATATATTTT.

This clonotype has ten or more counts. The chain carries TRBV20-1 and TRBJ1-1; D uncertain. Germline assignment: CDR1 DFQATT and CDR2 SNEGSKA (reference sequence). V lost 5 bases and J 7 bases, leaving 14 bases between the germline ends. The CDR3 contains 12 residues. CDR3 loop: CSAPRATSEAFF. CDR3 coding DNA: TGCAGTGCTCCCCGGGCCACCAGTGAAGCTTTCTTT.

Details on this clonotype: Just one base apart from a much larger clone, this may be a read error. The chain links TRBV11-2 to TRBJ2-5; D is unclear. The CDR3 has 18 amino acids. Germline assignment: CDR1 SGHAT and CDR2 FQNNGV. For the CDR3, the DNA is TGTACCAGCAGCTTATGGTCCGCCATAGTCGGCGTTGAATTGACCCAGTACTTC. It yields the protein CTSSLWSAIVGVELTQYF.

The rearrangement joins TRBV28 to TRBJ2-3; 7 bases map to TRBD2. This CDR3 spans 15 amino acids. Germline CDR1 is MDHEN and CDR2 is SYDVKM. V lost 6 bases to trimming and J lost 4 bases; unmatched junction nucleotides: 10. This CDR3 is CASSPGTKSADTQYF. Written as DNA, the CDR3 is TGTGCCAGCAGCCCCGGGACTAAAAGCGCAGATACGCAGTATTTT.

The rearrangement uses TRBV14 and TRBJ2-2, with D unresolved. This CDR3 comprises 14 residues. CDR1 and CDR2 (germline): SGHDN, FVKESK. V lost 4 bases, J lost 5 bases, and 11 bases lay in between. The CDR3 region has the DNA TGTGCCAGCAGCCCAAGGCTTGAAACCGGGGAGCTGTTTTTT. Translation: CASSPRLETGELFF.

DNA for the CDR3: TGTGCCAGCAGTCGTACAGCCTTCGAGCGGGAGTTACCCAATGAGCAGTTCTTC. Protein sequence: CASSRTAFERELPNEQFF. This sequence joins TRBV2 and TRBJ2-1; 8 nucleotides agree with TRBD2. Unmatched junction bases numbered 18, after V lost 5 bases and J lost 6 bases. Germline V gene sequence: CDR1 SNHLY, CDR2 FYNNEI. The CDR3 is made up of 18 amino acids.

This clonotype was observed at least ten times. This chain connects TRBV6-2 or TRBV6-3 to TRBJ2-2; perhaps TRBD1 as D (6 bases). V lost 3 bases and J lost 7, with 18 bases in between. CDR3 length: 16 amino acids. Germline lookup yields CDR1 MNHEY and CDR2 SVGEGT. CDR3 DNA sequence: TGTGCCAGCAGTTATGGACAGCCTCCCTGGGGCGGGGAGCTGTTTTTT. This gives the protein CASSYGQPPWGGELFF.

This chain links TRBV29-1 with TRBJ2-7; D is unclear. Germline values: CDR1 SQVTM, CDR2 ANQGSEA. The CDR3 contains 15 residues. The germline V and J ends were trimmed by 1 base and 2 bases, with 15 bases remaining between them. CDR3 amino acids: CSVEGDVSSPYEQYF. Written as DNA, the CDR3 is TGCAGCGTTGAAGGCGACGTCAGCAGCCCCTACGAGCAGTACTTC.